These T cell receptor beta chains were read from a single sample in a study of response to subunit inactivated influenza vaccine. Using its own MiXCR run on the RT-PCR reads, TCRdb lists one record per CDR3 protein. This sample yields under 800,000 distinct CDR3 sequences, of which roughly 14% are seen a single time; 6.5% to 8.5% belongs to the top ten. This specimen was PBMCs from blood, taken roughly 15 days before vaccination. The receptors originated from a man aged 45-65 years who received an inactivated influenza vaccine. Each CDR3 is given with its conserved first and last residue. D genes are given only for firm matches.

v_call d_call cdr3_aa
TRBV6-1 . CASRSFESSYEQYF
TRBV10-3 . CAISEPDLREQYF
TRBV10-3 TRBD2 CAISQRGGAQETQYF
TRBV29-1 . CSVELKGVDYEQYF
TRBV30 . CAWRRGTYYGYTF
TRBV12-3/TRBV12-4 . CASSLEWAGGGYTF
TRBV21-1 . CASSEGDPTKKRSLYGYTF
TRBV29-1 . CSVRSGQGNTIYF
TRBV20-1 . CSALRNRAGELFF
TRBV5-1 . CASSLRDATYNEQFF
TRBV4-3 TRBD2 CASSQDIGLAGELSQYF
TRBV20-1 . CSASKGGIDGYTF
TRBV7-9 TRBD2 CASSLVGEGNSYEQYF
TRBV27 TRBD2 CASSASLAGRAYNEQFF
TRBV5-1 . CASSLATTANTGELFF
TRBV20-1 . CSARDGETQYF
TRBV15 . CATSREGFEQYF
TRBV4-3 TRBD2 CASSQDGFGTSGDTQYF
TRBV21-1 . CAKRGPINYGYTF
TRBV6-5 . CASSYTTGPINQPQHF
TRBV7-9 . CASSQYEGRSYHHF
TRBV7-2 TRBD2 CASSLVAGGTPYEQYF
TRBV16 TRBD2 CASSQRGGLANNEQFF
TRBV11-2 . CASSPRTGRGFFEQYF
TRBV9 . CASSVAGVRGYNEQFF
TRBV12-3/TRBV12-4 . CASSARDRHTDTQYF
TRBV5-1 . CASSSEVQGTQYF
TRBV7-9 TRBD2 CASSPPGLAAHNEQFF
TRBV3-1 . CASSQAGTPFF
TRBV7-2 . CASSLAIVGTEAFF
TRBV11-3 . CASSPMKGLGTGELFF
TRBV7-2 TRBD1 CASSLAGGKETQYF
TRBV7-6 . CASSLVDRGEQYF
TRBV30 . CAWSAGNSGNTIYF
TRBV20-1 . CSASDSWDPNQPQHF
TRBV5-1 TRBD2 CASTSGGGGNEQFF
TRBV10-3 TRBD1 CASRTGVSYEQYF
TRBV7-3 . CASSFGSGWYNEQFF
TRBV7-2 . CASALRGRTANSPLHF
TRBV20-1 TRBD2 CCSRGLAGAGYQETQYF
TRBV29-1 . CSVDAGGPTYEQYF
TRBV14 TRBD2 CASSQQRGRTDTQYF
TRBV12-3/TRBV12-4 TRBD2 CASSFAGVNTDTQYF
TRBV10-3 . CAITPVMGGQETQYF
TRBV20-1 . CSAQTKLNTEAFF
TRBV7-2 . CASSLNEGAYEQYF
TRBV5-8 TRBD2 CASSYGLARETQYF
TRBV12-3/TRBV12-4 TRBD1 CASSLGDRGNSPLHF
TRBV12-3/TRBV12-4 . CASSPQPTGGYTF
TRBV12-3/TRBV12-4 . CSSSPTLVTQYF
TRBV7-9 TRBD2 CASSPPGTSGATQYF
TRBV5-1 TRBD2 CASSLWEGRNEQFF
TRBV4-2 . CASSPPAGATNEKLFF
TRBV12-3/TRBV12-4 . CASSLRMEYQETQYF